This T cell receptor (beta chain) originates from a study of T cell repertoires in cytomegalovirus infection. Background on the study: From public TCR beta signatures came an indication of both CMV infection and matching HLA type.

Points on this clonotype: As yet, its antigen is unknown.

Study-wide results and caveats: Clonotype analysis showed dominance of the ex vivo response by HLA-C-restricted CMV-specific TCR beta clonotypes. Cumulative public TCR beta family frequency identified CMV carriers with the relevant HLA.

The length of the CDR3 is 20 residues. V lost 3 bases, J lost 2 bases, and 27 bases lay in between. TCRdb passed the reads through MiXCR, listing each CDR3 protein once. The table lists hundreds of thousands of distinct CDR3 sequences, more than 20% of them singletons. This chain connects TRBV12-3 or TRBV12-4 to TRBJ2-3; perhaps TRBD2 as D (5 bases). The sequencing input was CD8+ T cells from PBMCs. This TCR was sampled from a human donor in good health (CMV status not recorded). Some clones in this sample may be carry-over from other donors' samples. In nucleotides, the CDR3 is TGTGCCAGCAGTTTTTCCCTCCAGGAAGCGGTAAGAGGTTACACAGATACGCAGTATTTT. The encoded protein is CASSFSLQEAVRGYTDTQYF.